This T cell receptor beta chain was sequenced in a study of blood T cell repertoires in COVID-19. Study-wide background: Sites across the United States, Italy and Spain contributed samples from acute and convalescent COVID-19. PBMCs, B-cell-depleted T cells, or T cells provided the cDNA or gDNA that made up the material.

As processed by the authors: Reference gene primer amplification gave nucleated cell count estimates. Clones were read by immunoSEQ multiplex PCR, and TCRdb kept only the in-frame ones, dropping some. From that table come the V and J calls and clone size; the DNA was used to work out D and trimming. In the table there are around 250,000 clones, under 85% of which are singletons. With 3 bases removed from V and 8 bases from J, the gap between germline ends came to 16 bases. CDR1 is SEHNR, CDR2 FQNEAQ, per germline (reference sequence). The CDR3 covers 14 residues. The sequence came from a man aged 25 to 40 who had recovered from COVID-19. This chain connects TRBV7-9 to TRBJ1-2; tentative D call: TRBD1 (5 bases). Sequencing input: peripheral blood. For the CDR3, the DNA is TGTGCCAGCAGCTTTACCATAGGGGCCCTGGGCTACACCTTC. Translation: CASSFTIGALGYTF.